The 22 T cell receptor beta chains presented below share a single source sample, sequenced in a study of shared clonotypes between healthy human individuals. The protocol was immunoSEQ multiplex PCR, while the TCRdb copy is restricted to in-frame clones and leaves out a portion. The data show roughly 2.6 million clones, over 85% seen once. The sequencing sample was made of naive CD4+ T cells sorted from blood. Noted subset: CD45RA+ positively selected. These receptors originate from a man between 18 and 35 years old in good health.

The chain uses TRBV11-2 and TRBJ2-1, with TRBD2 matching over 13 bases. J lost 5 bases, V lost 3 bases, and 4 bases had no gene match. The V gene's germline CDR1 is SGHAT and CDR2 FQNNGV. The CDR3 loop spans 16 amino acids. CDR3 nucleotide sequence: TGTGCCAGCAGCTTCGGGGGACTAGCGGGAAACAATGAGCAGTTCTTC. Protein: CASSFGGLAGNNEQFF.

The V call is TRBV6-6, the J call TRBJ2-4; 9 bases map to TRBD1. The germline gives CDR1 MNHNY, CDR2 SVGAGI (reference sequence). This CDR3 spans 16 amino acids. Germline trimming cut 4 bases from V and 5 bases from J; bases unmatched to any gene: 9. The CDR3 here is CASSSTQTGGQNIQYF. The CDR3 DNA reads as TGTGCCAGCAGTTCGACGCAGACAGGGGGGCAAAACATTCAGTACTTC.

This clone was seen a single time. The CDR3 loop is CASSFVELEQFF. CDR3 nucleotide sequence: TGTGCCAGCAGCTTTGTTGAATTGGAGCAGTTCTTC. The J gene is TRBJ2-1, the V gene TRBV7-8; D remains unclear. V was clipped by 3 bases and J by 10 bases, with 10 bases between them. The CDR3 length is 12 residues. CDR1 is SGHVS and CDR2 is FQNEAQ in the germline V gene.

This chain connects TRBV28 to TRBJ2-1; 7 bases map to TRBD2. Germline-derived CDR1 and CDR2 are MDHEN and SYDVKM. The CDR3 consists of 16 residues. The J segment lost 0 bases and the V segment lost 5 bases, leaving 7 bases of the junction unmatched. CDR3 sequence reads: CASSVPGRASYNEQFF. CDR3 DNA sequence: TGTGCCAGCAGTGTCCCGGGGAGGGCCTCCTACAATGAGCAGTTCTTC.

The J gene is TRBJ1-2, the V gene TRBV4-1, with 8 nucleotides matching TRBD1. V lost 0 bases to trimming and J lost 4 bases; unmatched junction nucleotides: 7. The germline CDR1 and CDR2 sequences are MGHRA and YSYEKL. The CDR3 totals 16 residues. CDR3 nucleotide sequence: TGCGCCAGCAGCCAAGAAGGACAGGGAGGAATCTATGGCTACACCTTC. Protein product: CASSQEGQGGIYGYTF.

The chain uses TRBV10-1 and TRBJ2-2; TRBD1 matches at 12 bases. V lost 0 bases and J lost 7; bases outside the gene matches: 3. Germline loops: CDR1 WNHNN, CDR2 SYGVQD (reference sequence). This CDR3 is built from 16 residues. The CDR3 here is CASSESGTGGHGELFF. The CDR3 bases are TGCGCCAGCAGTGAGTCTGGGACAGGGGGCCACGGGGAGCTGTTTTTT.

A single count supports this clone. This chain connects TRBV5-1 to TRBJ2-1; no definite D call. Germline CDR1 reads SGHRS; CDR2 reads YFSETQ. The CDR3 covers 14 residues. V was trimmed by 0 bases and J by 7 bases, leaving 11 bases between them. The CDR3 coding sequence is TGCGCCAGCAGCTTGGAAGCCTTCCGGAATGAGCAGTTCTTC. Its translation: CASSLEAFRNEQFF.

As for this clone: The same CDR3 arises from other DNA sequences in this sample as well. The gene calls are TRBV6-1 and TRBJ1-1; weak D call: TRBD1 (5 bases). V was pared by 6 bases and J by 2 bases, with 7 bases between. This CDR3 is 12 amino acids long. Germline V CDR1 and CDR2: MNHNS, SASEGT. CDR3 nucleotides: TGTGCCAGCAGGCAGGGAAACACTGAAGCTTTCTTT. As protein: CASRQGNTEAFF.

The V gene is TRBV6-5, the J gene TRBJ1-2; 9 bases map to TRBD1. From germline, CDR1 is MNHEY and CDR2 SVGAGI. The CDR3 totals 14 residues. Trimming removed 6 bases from V and 4 bases from J; junction bases left unmatched: 6. The CDR3: CASRETGGAYGYTF. The CDR3 DNA reads TGTGCCAGCAGAGAAACAGGGGGCGCCTATGGCTACACCTTC.

The J gene is TRBJ1-1, the V gene TRBV19; 8 bases match TRBD1. CDR1 LNHDA and CDR2 SQIVND come from the germline V gene (reference sequence). The CDR3 totals 15 residues. After removal of 4 bases from V and 1 base from J, the junction contained 5 bases not matched to a gene. Here the CDR3 DNA reads TGTGCCAGTAGTAGAGAGGACAGGGCGAACACTGAAGCTTTCTTT. Translation: CASSREDRANTEAFF.

V is TRBV7-8 and J is TRBJ1-1, with TRBD1 matching 9 bases. The V segment lost 7 bases and the J segment 6 bases; nucleotides outside the gene matches: 9. CDR1 and CDR2 from the germline V gene are SGHVS and FQNEAQ. The CDR3 length is 14 residues. The CDR3, as DNA: TGTGCCAGCACCCCCCGGGACAGGGTACCTGAAGCTTTCTTT. It yields the protein CASTPRDRVPEAFF. Complete variable domain (other parts from reference TRBV7-8 and TRBJ1-1): GAGVSQSPRYKVAKRGQDVALRCDPISGHVSLFWYQQALGQGPEFLTYFQNEAQLDKSGLPSDRFFAERPEGSVSTLKIQRTQQEDSAVYLCASTPRDRVPEAFFGQGTRLTVV.

The J gene is TRBJ2-7, the V gene TRBV18; no firm D call. The germline V gene has CDR1 KGHSH and CDR2 LQKENI. The V end was cut by 4 bases, the J end by 2 bases, with 15 bases between. The CDR3 has 15 amino acids. This chain's CDR3 is CASSLSRKQTYEQYF. Written as DNA, the CDR3 is TGTGCCAGCTCACTGTCCAGAAAACAAACCTACGAGCAGTACTTC.

V and J are TRBV6-5 and TRBJ1-5; D unclear. The germline V and J ends were trimmed by 2 bases and 2 bases, with 10 bases remaining between them. The CDR3 sequence is 15 residues long. Per germline, CDR1 MNHEY and CDR2 SVGAGI. The DNA of the CDR3 is TGTGCCAGCAGTTACGCTCCCTGGGGCAATCAGCCCCAGCATTTT. As protein: CASSYAPWGNQPQHF.

The table lists this clone with a count of one. This chain joins TRBV7-2 and TRBJ2-1; D is unclear. This CDR3 is 11 amino acids long. CDR1 is SGHTA and CDR2 is FQGNSA in the germline V gene. Trimming removed 2 bases at V and 8 bases at J, with 4 bases between. This chain's CDR3 is CASSLQDEQFF. The CDR3 DNA follows: TGTGCCAGCAGCTTACAGGATGAGCAGTTCTTC.

Concerning this clone: At the DNA level, this CDR3 is encoded by other sequences in the same sample as well. The V gene is TRBV5-1, the J gene TRBJ1-1; D may be TRBD1 (5 bases). This CDR3 has 14 amino acids. CDR1 and CDR2 from the germline V gene are SGHRS and YFSETQ. The V gene lost 4 bases and the J gene lost 1 base, with 11 bases spanning the gap. Here the CDR3 reads CASSGGTPNTEAFF. CDR3 bases: TGCGCCAGCAGCGGCGGGACCCCGAACACTGAAGCTTTCTTT.

The chain is built from TRBV30 and TRBJ1-3; D is uncertain. Looked up from germline, CDR1 is GTSNPN and CDR2 is SVGIG (reference sequence). The CDR3 runs to 13 residues. V dropped 8 bases and J dropped 4 bases, with 15 bases sitting between them. CDR3 in amino acids: CAADLSGGNTIYF. The CDR3 DNA reads TGTGCCGCGGACTTATCCGGAGGAAACACCATATATTTT. Combining the CDR3 with reference TRBV30 and TRBJ1-3 gives the whole variable domain SQTIHQWPATLVQPVGSPLSLECTVEGTSNPNLYWYRQAAGRGLQLLFYSVGIGQISSEVPQNLSASRPQDRQFILSSKKLLLSDSGFYLCAADLSGGNTIYFGEGSWLTVV.

The chain is built from TRBV18 and TRBJ2-5, with 11 positions matching TRBD2. After removal of 3 bases from V and 4 bases from J, the junction contained 10 bases not matched to a gene. CDR1 is KGHSH and CDR2 is LQKENI in the germline V gene. The CDR3 extends over 17 amino acids. CDR3 nucleotides: TGTGCCAGCTCACCCCCTCTAGCGGGAGGTCCTCGAGAGACCCAGTACTTC. It codes for CASSPPLAGGPRETQYF.

The chain carries TRBV7-9 and TRBJ2-2; D uncertain. The V gene lost 1 base and the J gene lost 3 bases, with 21 bases spanning the gap. Looked up from germline, CDR1 is SEHNR and CDR2 is FQNEAQ (reference sequence). The CDR3 runs to 19 residues. CDR3 bases: TGTGCCAGCAGCTTAGTGCCTACGTCCGCCCTGCAGGACACCGGGGAGCTGTTTTTT. Protein: CASSLVPTSALQDTGELFF. The complete variable domain, with remaining parts taken from reference TRBV7-9 and TRBJ2-2, reads DTGVSQNPRHKITKRGQNVTFRCDPISEHNRLYWYRQTLGQGPEFLTYFQNEAQLEKSRLLSDRFSAERPKGSFSTLEIQRTEQGDSAMYLCASSLVPTSALQDTGELFFGEGSRLTVL.

A note on this clone: At one end the junction does not follow the germline gene, possibly because of a read error. The V call is TRBV28, the J call TRBJ1-5; 8 bases fit TRBD1. Per the germline V gene, CDR1 is MDHEN and CDR2 is SYDVKM. The CDR3 length is 12 residues. Written as DNA, the CDR3 is TGTGCCAGCAGCCTAGTCTTGAGGGACAGGCACTTT. This translates into CASSLVLRDRHF.

The chain recombines TRBV19 with TRBJ2-3; TRBD2 matches at 7 bases. The length of the CDR3 is 17 residues. CDR1 is LNHDA and CDR2 is SQIVND in the germline V gene (reference sequence). Losses at the gene ends were 4 bases for V and 4 bases for J; bases not matched to a gene: 14. The CDR3 nucleotides read TGTGCCAGTAGTACAAAAACTAGCGCTCAGTATGCAGATACGCAGTATTTT. Protein product: CASSTKTSAQYADTQYF.

The rearrangement joins TRBV5-4 to TRBJ2-1; 9 nucleotides match TRBD2. Germline V CDR1 and CDR2: SGHNT, YYREEE (reference sequence). CDR3 length equals 17 residues. Trimming took 4 bases from V and 4 from J; bases not matched to a gene: 12. The DNA of the CDR3 is TGTGCCAGCAGCCGCCTGACTAGCGGAGACTTGTACAATGAGCAGTTCTTC. It is translated as CASSRLTSGDLYNEQFF.

This clone was observed once. Other DNA sequences of this sample code for an identical CDR3. The chain has TRBV30 and TRBJ1-3; perhaps TRBD1 as D (6 bases). V lost 0 bases and J lost 0, with 9 bases in between. The CDR3 has 15 amino acids. The germline V gene encodes CDR1 GTSNPN and CDR2 SVGIG (reference sequence). This chain's CDR3 is CAWSVRGPSGNTIYF. In nucleotides, the CDR3 is TGTGCCTGGAGTGTCAGGGGTCCCTCTGGAAACACCATATATTTT.